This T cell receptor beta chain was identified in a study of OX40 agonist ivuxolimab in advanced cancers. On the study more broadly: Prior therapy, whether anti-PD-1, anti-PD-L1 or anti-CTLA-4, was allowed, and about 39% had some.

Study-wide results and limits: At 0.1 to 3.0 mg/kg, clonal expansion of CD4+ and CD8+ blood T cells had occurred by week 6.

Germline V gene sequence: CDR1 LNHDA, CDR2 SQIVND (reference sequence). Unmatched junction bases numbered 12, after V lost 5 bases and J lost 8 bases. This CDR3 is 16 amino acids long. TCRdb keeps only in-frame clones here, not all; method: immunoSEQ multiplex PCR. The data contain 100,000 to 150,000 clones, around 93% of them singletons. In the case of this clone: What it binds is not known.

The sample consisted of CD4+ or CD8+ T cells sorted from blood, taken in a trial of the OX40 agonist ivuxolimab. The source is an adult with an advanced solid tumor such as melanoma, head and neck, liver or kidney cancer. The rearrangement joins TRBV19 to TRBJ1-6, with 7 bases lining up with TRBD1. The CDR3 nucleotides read TGTGCCAGTAGTTCTCTCGACAGGGTAGGAGATTCACCCCTCCACTTT. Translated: CASSSLDRVGDSPLHF.